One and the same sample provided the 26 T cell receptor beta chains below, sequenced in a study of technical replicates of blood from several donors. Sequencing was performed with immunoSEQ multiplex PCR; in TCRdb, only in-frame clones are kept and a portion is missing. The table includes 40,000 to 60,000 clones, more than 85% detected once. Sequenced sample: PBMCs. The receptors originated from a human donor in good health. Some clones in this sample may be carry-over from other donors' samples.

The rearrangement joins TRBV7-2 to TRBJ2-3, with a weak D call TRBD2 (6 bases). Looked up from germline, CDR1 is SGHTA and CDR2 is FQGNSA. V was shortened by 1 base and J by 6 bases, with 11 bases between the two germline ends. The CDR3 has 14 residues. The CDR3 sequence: CASSLGRGTDTQYF. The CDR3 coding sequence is TGTGCCAGCAGCTTAGGGAGGGGAACGGATACGCAGTATTTT.

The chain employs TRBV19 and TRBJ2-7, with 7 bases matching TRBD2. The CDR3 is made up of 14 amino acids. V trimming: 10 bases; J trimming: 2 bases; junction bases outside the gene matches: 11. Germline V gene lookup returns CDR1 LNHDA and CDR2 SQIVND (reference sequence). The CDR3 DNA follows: TGTGCCACCTCTCCGGTGGGAGGGGCCTACGAGCAGTACTTC. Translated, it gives CATSPVGGAYEQYF.

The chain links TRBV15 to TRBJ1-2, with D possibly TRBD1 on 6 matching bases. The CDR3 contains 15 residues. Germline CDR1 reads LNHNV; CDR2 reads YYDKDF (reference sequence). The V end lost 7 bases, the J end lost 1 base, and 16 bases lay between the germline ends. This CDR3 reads CATKEQGGDNYGYTF. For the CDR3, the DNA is TGTGCCACCAAAGAACAGGGAGGGGATAACTATGGCTACACCTTC.

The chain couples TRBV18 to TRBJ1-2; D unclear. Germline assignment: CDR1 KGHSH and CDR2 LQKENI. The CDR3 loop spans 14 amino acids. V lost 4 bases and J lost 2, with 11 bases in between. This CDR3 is CASSLQDGNYGYTF. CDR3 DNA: TGTGCCAGCTCACTCCAAGACGGGAACTATGGCTACACCTTC.

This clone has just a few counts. The CDR3 region is CAISGALEREQFF. The CDR3 nucleotides are TGTGCCATCAGTGGGGCCCTCGAGCGGGAGCAGTTCTTC. This rearrangement joins TRBV10-3 to TRBJ2-1; possible D gene TRBD2, 5 bases. The V and J ends lost 4 bases and 10 bases respectively, with 14 bases between them. This CDR3 has 13 residues. From germline, CDR1 is ENHRY and CDR2 SYGVKD.

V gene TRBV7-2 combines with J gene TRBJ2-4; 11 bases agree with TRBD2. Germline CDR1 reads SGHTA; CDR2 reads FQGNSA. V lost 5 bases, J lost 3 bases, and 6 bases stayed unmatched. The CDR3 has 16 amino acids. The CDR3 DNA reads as TGTGCCAGCAGCGTATTGACTAGCGGGGACAAAAACATTCAGTACTTC. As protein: CASSVLTSGDKNIQYF.

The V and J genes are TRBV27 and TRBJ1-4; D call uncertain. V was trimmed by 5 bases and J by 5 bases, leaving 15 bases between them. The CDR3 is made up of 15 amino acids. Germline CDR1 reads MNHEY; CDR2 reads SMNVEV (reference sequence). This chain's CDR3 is CASSIFGVGNEKLFF. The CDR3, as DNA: TGTGCCAGCAGTATCTTCGGGGTTGGGAATGAAAAACTGTTTTTT.

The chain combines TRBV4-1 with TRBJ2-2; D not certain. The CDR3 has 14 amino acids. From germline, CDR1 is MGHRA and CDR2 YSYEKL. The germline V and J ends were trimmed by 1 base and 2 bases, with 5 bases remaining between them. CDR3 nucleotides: TGCGCCAGCAGCCAAGCTCTCAACACCGGGGAGCTGTTTTTT. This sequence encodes CASSQALNTGELFF.

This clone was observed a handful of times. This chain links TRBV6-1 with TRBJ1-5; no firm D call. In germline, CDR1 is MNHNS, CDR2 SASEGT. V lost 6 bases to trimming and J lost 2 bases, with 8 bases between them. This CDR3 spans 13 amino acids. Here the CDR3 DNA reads TGTGCCAGCAGGGTTGAGGGCAATCAGCCCCAGCATTTT. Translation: CASRVEGNQPQHF.

CDR3 in amino acids: CASSLGATWPGPPFF. CDR3 DNA sequence: TGTGCCAGCAGCTTGGGTGCCACGTGGCCAGGGCCCCCTTTCTTT. The chain has TRBV5-6 and TRBJ1-1; maybe TRBD1 (5 bases). The CDR3 consists of 15 residues. V shed 0 bases and J shed 12 bases, with 21 bases lying between them. Germline lookup yields CDR1 SGHDT and CDR2 YYEEEE.

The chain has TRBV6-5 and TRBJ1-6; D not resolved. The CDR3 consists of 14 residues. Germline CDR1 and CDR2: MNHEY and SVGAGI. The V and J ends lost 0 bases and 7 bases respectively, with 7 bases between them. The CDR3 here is CASSYSTQNSPLHF. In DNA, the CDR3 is TGTGCCAGCAGTTACTCGACACAGAATTCACCCCTCCACTTT.

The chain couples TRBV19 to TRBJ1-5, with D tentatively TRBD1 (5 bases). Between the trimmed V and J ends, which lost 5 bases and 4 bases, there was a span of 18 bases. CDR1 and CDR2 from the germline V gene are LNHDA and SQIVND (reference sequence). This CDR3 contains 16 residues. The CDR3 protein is CASSARTHQLNQPQHF. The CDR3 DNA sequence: TGTGCCAGTAGTGCCAGGACACACCAGCTTAATCAGCCCCAGCATTTT.

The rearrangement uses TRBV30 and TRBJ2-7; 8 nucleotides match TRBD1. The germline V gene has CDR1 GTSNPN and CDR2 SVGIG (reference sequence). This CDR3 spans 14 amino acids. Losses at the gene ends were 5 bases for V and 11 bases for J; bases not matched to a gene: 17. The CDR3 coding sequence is TGTGCCTGGGGACCCTATCGTGGACAGGGAGAAAAGTACTTC. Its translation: CAWGPYRGQGEKYF. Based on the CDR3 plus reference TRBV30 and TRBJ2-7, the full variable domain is SQTIHQWPATLVQPVGSPLSLECTVEGTSNPNLYWYRQAAGRGLQLLFYSVGIGQISSEVPQNLSASRPQDRQFILSSKKLLLSDSGFYLCAWGPYRGQGEKYFGPGTRLTVT.

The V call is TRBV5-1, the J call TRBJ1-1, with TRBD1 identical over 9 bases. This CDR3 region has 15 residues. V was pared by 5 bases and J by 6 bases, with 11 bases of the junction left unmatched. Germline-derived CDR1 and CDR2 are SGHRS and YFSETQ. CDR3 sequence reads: CASRSDRDRDAEAFF. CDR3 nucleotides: TGCGCCAGCAGGTCTGACCGGGACAGGGACGCTGAAGCTTTCTTT.

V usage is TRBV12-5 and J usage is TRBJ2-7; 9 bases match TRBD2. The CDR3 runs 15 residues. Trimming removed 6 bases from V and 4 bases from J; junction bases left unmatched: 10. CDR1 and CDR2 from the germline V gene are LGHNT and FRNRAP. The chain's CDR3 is CASGKKSGRIYEQYF. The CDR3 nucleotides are TGTGCTAGTGGCAAGAAGAGCGGGAGGATTTACGAGCAGTACTTC.

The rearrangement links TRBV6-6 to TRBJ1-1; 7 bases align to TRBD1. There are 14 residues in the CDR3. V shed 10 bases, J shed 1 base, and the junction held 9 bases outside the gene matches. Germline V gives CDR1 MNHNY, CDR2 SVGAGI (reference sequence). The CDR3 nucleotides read TGTGCCATACAGCAGACAGGGACGAACACTGAAGCTTTCTTT. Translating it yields CAIQQTGTNTEAFF.

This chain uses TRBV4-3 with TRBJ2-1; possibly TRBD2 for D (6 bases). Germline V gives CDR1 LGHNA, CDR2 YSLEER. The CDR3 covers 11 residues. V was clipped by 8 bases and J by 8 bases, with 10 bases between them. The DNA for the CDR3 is TGCGCCAGCGGAGGGGTTTATGAGCAGTTCTTC. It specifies CASGGVYEQFF.

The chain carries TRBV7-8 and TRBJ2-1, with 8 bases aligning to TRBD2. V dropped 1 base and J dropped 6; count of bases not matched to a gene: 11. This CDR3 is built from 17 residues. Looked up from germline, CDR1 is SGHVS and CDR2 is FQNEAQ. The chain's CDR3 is CASSLGGGGSFGNEQFF. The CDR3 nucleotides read TGTGCCAGCAGCTTAGGTGGCGGGGGGTCTTTTGGCAATGAGCAGTTCTTC.

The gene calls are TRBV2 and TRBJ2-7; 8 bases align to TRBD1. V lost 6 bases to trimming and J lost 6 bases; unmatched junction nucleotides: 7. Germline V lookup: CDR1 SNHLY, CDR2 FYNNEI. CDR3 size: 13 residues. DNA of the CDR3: TGTGCCAGCAGACGACAGGGGAACCTCGAGCAGTACTTC. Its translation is CASRRQGNLEQYF.

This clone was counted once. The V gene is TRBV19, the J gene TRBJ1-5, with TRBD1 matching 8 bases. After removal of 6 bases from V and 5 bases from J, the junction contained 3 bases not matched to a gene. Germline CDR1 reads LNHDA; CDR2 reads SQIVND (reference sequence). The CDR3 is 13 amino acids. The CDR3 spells CASRDRVDQPQHF. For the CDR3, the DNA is TGTGCCAGTAGGGACAGGGTTGATCAGCCCCAGCATTTT.

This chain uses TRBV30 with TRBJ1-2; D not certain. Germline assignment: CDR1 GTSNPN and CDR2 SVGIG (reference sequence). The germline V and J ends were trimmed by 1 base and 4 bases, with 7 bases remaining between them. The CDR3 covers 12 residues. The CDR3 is CAWSALAYGYTF. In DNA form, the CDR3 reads TGTGCCTGGAGTGCGTTGGCCTATGGCTACACCTTC.

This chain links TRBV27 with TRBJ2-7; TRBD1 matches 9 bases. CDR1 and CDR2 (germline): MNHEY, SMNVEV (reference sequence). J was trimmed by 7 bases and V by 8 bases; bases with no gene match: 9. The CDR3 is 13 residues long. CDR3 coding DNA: TGTGCCAGCGGAAGACAGGGGGTGGGGGAGCAGTACTTC. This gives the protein CASGRQGVGEQYF.

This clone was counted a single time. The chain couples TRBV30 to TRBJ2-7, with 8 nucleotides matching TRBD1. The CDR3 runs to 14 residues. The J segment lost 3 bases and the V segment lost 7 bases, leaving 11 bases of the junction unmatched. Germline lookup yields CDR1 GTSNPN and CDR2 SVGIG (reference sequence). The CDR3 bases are TGTGCCTTCACAATCCGGACAGGGAGCTACGAGCAGTACTTC. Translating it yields CAFTIRTGSYEQYF.

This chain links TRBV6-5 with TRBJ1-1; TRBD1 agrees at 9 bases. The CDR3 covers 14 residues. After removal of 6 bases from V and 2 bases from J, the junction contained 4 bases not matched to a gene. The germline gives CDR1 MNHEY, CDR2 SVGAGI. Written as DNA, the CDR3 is TGTGCCAGCAGCACGGACAGGGGAAACACTGAAGCTTTCTTT. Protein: CASSTDRGNTEAFF.

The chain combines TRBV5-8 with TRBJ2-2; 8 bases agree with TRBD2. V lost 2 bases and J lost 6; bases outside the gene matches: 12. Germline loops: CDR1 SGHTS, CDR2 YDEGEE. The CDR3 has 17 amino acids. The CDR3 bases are TGTGCCAGCAGCTTTTTCCATTCAGCGGGAGCGGCCGGGGAGCTGTTTTTT. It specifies CASSFFHSAGAAGELFF.

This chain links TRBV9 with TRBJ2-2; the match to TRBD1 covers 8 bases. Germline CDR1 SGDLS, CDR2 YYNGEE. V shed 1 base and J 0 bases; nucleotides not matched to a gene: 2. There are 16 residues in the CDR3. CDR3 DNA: TGTGCCAGCAGCGTACAGGGGGCTCCGAACACCGGGGAGCTGTTTTTT. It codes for CASSVQGAPNTGELFF.